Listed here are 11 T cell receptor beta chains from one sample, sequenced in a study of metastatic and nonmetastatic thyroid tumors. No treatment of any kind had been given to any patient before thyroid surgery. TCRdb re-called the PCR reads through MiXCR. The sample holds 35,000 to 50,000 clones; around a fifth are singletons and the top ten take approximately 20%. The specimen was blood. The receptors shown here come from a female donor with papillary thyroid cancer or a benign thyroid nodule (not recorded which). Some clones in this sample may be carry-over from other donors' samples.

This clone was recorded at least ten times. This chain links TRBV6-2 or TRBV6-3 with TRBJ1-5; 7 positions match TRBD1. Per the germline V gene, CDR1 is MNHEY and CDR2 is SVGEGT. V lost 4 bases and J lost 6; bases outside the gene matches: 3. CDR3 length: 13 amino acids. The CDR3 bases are TGTGCCAGCAGTTCCCAGGGGGGTCAGCCCCAGCATTTT. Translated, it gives CASSSQGGQPQHF.

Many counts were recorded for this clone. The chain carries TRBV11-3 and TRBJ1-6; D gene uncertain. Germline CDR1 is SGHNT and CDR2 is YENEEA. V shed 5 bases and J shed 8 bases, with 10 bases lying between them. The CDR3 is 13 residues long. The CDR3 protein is CASSPRFDSPLHF. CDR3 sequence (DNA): TGTGCCAGCAGCCCGCGGTTTGATTCACCCCTCCACTTT.

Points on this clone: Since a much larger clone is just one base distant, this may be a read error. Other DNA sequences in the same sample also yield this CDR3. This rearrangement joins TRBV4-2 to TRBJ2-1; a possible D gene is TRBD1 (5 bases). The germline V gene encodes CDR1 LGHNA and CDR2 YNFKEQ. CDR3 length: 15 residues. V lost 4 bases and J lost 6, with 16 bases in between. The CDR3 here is CASSLGQGVANEQFF. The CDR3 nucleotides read TGTGCCAGCAGCCTAGGGCAGGGTGTGGCCAATGAGCAGTTCTTC.

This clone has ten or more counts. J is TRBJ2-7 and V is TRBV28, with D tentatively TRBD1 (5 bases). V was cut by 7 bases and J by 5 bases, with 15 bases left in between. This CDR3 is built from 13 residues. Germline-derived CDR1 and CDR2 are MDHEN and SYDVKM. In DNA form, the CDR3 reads TGTGCCAGCAAATTGGACATTCGTGACGAGCAGTACTTC. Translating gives CASKLDIRDEQYF.

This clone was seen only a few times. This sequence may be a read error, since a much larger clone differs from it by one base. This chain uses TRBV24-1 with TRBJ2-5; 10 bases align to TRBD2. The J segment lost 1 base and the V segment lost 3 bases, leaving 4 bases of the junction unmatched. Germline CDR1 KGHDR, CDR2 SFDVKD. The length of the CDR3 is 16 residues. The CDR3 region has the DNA TGTGCCACCAGTGATGAGACTAGCGGGTCCCAAGAGACCCAGTACTTC. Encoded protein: CATSDETSGSQETQYF.

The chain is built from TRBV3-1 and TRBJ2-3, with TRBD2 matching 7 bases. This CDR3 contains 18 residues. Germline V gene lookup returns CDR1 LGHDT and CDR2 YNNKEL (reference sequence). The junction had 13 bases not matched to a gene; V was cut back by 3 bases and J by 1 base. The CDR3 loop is CASSQGLLTYRGTDTQYF. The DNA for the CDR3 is TGTGCCAGCAGCCAGGGACTACTTACTTATCGGGGCACAGATACGCAGTATTTT.

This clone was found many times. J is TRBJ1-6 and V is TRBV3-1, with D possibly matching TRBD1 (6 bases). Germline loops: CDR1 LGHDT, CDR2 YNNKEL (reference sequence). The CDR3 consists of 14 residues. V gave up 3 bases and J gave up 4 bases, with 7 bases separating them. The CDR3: CASSQTGYNSPLHF. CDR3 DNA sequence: TGTGCCAGCAGCCAGACAGGTTATAATTCACCCCTCCACTTT.

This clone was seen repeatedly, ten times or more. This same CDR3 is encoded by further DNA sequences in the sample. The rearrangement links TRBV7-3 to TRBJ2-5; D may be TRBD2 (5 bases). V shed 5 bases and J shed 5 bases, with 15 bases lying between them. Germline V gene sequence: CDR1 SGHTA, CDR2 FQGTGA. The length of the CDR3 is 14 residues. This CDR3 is CASSLGGGFETQYF. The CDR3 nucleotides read TGTGCCAGCAGCCTCGGAGGTGGGTTCGAGACCCAGTACTTC.

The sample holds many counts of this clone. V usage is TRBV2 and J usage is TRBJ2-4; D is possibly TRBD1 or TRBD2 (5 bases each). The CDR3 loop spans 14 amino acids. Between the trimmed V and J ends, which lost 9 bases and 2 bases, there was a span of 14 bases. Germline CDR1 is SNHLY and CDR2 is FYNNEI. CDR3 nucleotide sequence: TGTGCCAGACAGACCGGGACCTCCAAAAACATTCAGTACTTC. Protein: CARQTGTSKNIQYF.

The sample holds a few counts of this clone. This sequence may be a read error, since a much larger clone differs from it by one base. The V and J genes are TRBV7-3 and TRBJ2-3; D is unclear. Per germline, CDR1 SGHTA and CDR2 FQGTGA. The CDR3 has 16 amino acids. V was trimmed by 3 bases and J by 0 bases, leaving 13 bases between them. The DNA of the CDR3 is TGTGCCAGCAGCTTGTCGGCCTCTACTAGCACAGATACGCAGTATTTT. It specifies CASSLSASTSTDTQYF.

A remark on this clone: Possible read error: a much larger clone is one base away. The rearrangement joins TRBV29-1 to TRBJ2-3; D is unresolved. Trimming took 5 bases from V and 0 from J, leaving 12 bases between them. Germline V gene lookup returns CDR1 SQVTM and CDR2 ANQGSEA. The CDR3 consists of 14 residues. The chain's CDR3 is CSVKHDPSTDTQYF. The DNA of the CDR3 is TGCAGCGTTAAACATGACCCGAGCACAGATACGCAGTATTTT.